One T cell receptor (beta chain) is described in this entry. Its specificity is not known. This sample was taken from a study of T cells in Graves' hyperthyroidism and ophthalmopathy. Findings of the study overall: Separating ophthalmopathy from stable hyperthyroidism was achieved by a 13 V-J model.

Regions amplified from RNA transcripts were the TCR beta CDR3 regions. Using the HTBI primer set, a first-round RT-PCR was run on the TCR CDR3. TCRdb analysed the multiplex PCR reads with MiXCR anew, one entry per CDR3 protein. The sample gives hundreds of thousands of distinct CDR3 sequences, under 60% of which show up once; nearly 8.5% is in the top ten. Participants, patients aged 18 to 65, had newly diagnosed hyperthyroidism with a duration under 2 months. Clinical symptoms, serum thyroxine and TRAb, thyroid ultrasound and orbital computed tomography together formed the diagnostic basis. The CDR3 contains 13 residues. CDR1 SGDLS and CDR2 YYNGEE come from the germline V gene.

The TCR comes from a woman aged 18-30 years with Graves' hyperthyroidism. The genes are TRBV9 and TRBJ2-7; 8 bases line up with TRBD1. Source material: peripheral blood or thyroid tissue (not recorded which). CDR3 protein: CASRQGAAYEQYF. In DNA, the CDR3 is TGTGCTAGTCGGCAGGGGGCGGCCTACGAGCAGTACTTC. The whole variable domain, filled in from reference TRBV9 and TRBJ2-7, reads DSGVTQTPKHLITATGQRVTLRCSPRSGDLSVYWYQQSLDQGLQFLIQYYNGEERAKGNILERFSAQQFPDLHSELNLSSLELGDSALYFCASRQGAAYEQYFGPGTRLTVT.